This T cell receptor (beta chain) emerged from a study of shared clonotypes between healthy human individuals. About this clone itself: Its antigen is not identified.

Some clones are missing from TCRdb's copy, which holds only in-frame ones; the method was immunoSEQ multiplex PCR. The sample contains fewer than 850,000 clones, about 96% of which appear only once. Naive CD8 cells, CD45RO-negative and positively selected for CCR7, excluded terminally differentiated effector memory CD45RA+ cells. From germline, CDR1 is SGHVS and CDR2 FQNEAQ. There are 14 residues in the CDR3. The V segment lost 3 bases and the J segment 6 bases; nucleotides outside the gene matches: 4. Points from the study as a whole: Memory subsets generally showed lower estimated richness than naive subsets.

Sequencing input: naive CD8+ T cells sorted from blood. The rearrangement links TRBV7-8 to TRBJ1-5, with TRBD1 identical over 8 bases. The TCR was taken from a man aged 25 to 40 in good health. The CDR3 here is CASSLGRGPQPQHF. The CDR3, as DNA: TGTGCCAGCAGCTTGGGCAGGGGGCCTCAGCCCCAGCATTTT.